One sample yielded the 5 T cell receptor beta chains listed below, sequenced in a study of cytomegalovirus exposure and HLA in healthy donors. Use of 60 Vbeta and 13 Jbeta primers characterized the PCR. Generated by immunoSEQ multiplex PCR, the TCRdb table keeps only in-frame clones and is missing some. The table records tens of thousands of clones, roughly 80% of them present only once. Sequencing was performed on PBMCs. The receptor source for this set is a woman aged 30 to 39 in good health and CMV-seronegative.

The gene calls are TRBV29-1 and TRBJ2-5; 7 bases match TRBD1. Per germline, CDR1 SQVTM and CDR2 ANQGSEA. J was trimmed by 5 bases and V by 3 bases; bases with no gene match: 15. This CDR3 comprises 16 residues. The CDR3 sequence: CSVDFRGQGGWETQYF. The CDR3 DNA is TGCAGCGTTGATTTTAGGGGGCAGGGTGGTTGGGAGACCCAGTACTTC.

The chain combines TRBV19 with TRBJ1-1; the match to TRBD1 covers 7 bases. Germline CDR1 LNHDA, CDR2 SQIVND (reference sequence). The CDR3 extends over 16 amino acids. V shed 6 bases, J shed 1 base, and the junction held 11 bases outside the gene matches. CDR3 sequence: CASSPRGTFGNTEAFF. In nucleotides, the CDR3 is TGTGCCAGTAGCCCCAGGGGGACCTTTGGGAACACTGAAGCTTTCTTT.

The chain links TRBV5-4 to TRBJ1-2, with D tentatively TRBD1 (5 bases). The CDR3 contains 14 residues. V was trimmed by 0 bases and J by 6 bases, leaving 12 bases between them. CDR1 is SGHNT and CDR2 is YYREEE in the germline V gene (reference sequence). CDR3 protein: CASSLALGGDGYTF. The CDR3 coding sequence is TGTGCCAGCAGCTTGGCCCTGGGGGGGGATGGCTACACCTTC.

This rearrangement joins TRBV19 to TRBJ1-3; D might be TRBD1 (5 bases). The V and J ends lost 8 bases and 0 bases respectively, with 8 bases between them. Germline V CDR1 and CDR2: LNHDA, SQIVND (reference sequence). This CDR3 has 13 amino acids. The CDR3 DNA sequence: TGTGCCAGTTACAGGCGCTCTGGAAACACCATATATTTT. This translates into CASYRRSGNTIYF.

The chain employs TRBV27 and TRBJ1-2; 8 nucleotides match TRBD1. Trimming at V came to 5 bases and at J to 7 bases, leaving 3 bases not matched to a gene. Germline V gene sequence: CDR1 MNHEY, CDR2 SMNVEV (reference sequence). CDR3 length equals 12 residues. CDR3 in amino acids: CASSPTGGGYTF. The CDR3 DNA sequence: TGTGCCAGCAGTCCAACAGGGGGTGGCTACACCTTC.